Each of the 12 T cell receptor beta chains below was sequenced from the same sample in a study of blood T cell repertoires in COVID-19. TCRdb's table, derived via immunoSEQ multiplex PCR, lists solely in-frame clones and lacks some. The sample records about 90,000 clones, approximately 90% being singletons. Sequencing was done on a sample of peripheral blood. The origin of the receptors is a human donor with active COVID-19. The donor label of this sample is uncertain.

As regards this clone: Other DNA variants within this sample encode the same CDR3. The genes are TRBV2 and TRBJ2-6; 11 positions match TRBD2. The germline CDR1 and CDR2 sequences are SNHLY and FYNNEI. This CDR3 contains 18 residues. The V segment lost 6 bases and the J segment 4 bases; nucleotides outside the gene matches: 11. CDR3 nucleotide sequence: TGTGCCAGCAGGGAATTAGCGGGGGGGACTGGGGGGGCCAACGTCCTGACTTTC. Its protein is CASRELAGGTGGANVLTF.

V is TRBV7-9 and J is TRBJ2-7; possibly TRBD1 for D (6 bases). The V gene lost 0 bases and the J gene lost 0 bases, with 15 bases spanning the gap. The CDR3 contains 17 residues. CDR1 is SEHNR, CDR2 FQNEAQ, per germline (reference sequence). The CDR3 reads CASSLARGRGLSYEQYF. The CDR3 region has the DNA TGTGCCAGCAGCTTAGCGCGTGGCAGGGGTCTCTCCTACGAGCAGTACTTC. The full variable domain, its missing parts supplied by reference TRBV7-9 and TRBJ2-7, is DTGVSQNPRHKITKRGQNVTFRCDPISEHNRLYWYRQTLGQGPEFLTYFQNEAQLEKSRLLSDRFSAERPKGSFSTLEIQRTEQGDSAMYLCASSLARGRGLSYEQYFGPGTRLTVT.

This chain joins TRBV3-1 (or the pseudogene TRBV3-2) and TRBJ2-5; TRBD2 agrees at 7 bases. This CDR3 spans 14 amino acids. J lost 3 bases, V lost 5 bases, and 6 bases had no gene match. Per the germline V gene, CDR1 is LGHDT and CDR2 is YNNKEL (reference sequence). In nucleotides, the CDR3 is TGTGCCAGCAGCTCTACTAGCGATGAAGAGACCCAGTACTTC. Protein product: CASSSTSDEETQYF.

V gene TRBV7-2 combines with J gene TRBJ1-1; the match to TRBD1 covers 8 bases. Trimming took 5 bases from V and 11 from J; bases not matched to a gene: 10. Germline V gene lookup returns CDR1 SGHTA and CDR2 FQGNSA. The CDR3 is made up of 13 amino acids. Written as DNA, the CDR3 is TGTGCCAGCAGCCAAAGCCTGGACAGGGCGGCTTTCTTT. Protein: CASSQSLDRAAFF. Filled out from reference TRBV7-2 and TRBJ1-1, the complete variable domain reads GAGVSQSPSNKVTEKGKDVELRCDPISGHTALYWYRQSLGQGLEFLIYFQGNSAPDKSGLPSDRFSAERTGGSVSTLTIQRTQQEDSAVYLCASSQSLDRAAFFGQGTRLTVV.

The gene calls are TRBV19 and TRBJ1-5; D might be TRBD1 (5 bases). V lost 6 bases, J lost 6 bases, and 15 bases lay in between. Germline values: CDR1 LNHDA, CDR2 SQIVND (reference sequence). The CDR3 totals 14 residues. CDR3 coding DNA: TGTGCCAGTAGGGATCAGGGTCGGGCTCAGCCCCAGCATTTT. It specifies CASRDQGRAQPQHF.

This sequence joins TRBV6-2 or TRBV6-3 and TRBJ1-5; D gene unclear. Germline-derived CDR1 and CDR2 are MNHEY and SVGEGT. The length of the CDR3 is 19 residues. With 0 bases removed from V and 6 bases from J, the gap between germline ends came to 24 bases. Written as DNA, the CDR3 is TGTGCCAGCAGTTACTCGAGTCGGGATGCCTTCTTCGGACGTCAGCCCCAGCATTTT. This encodes CASSYSSRDAFFGRQPQHF.

The gene calls are TRBV19 and TRBJ1-1; D unresolved. Germline CDR1 is LNHDA and CDR2 is SQIVND (reference sequence). The CDR3 loop spans 15 amino acids. V shed 1 base and J shed 1 base, with 10 bases lying between them. As DNA, the CDR3 is TGTGCCAGTAGTATAGGGCGGAGGCAGAACACTGAAGCTTTCTTT. It specifies CASSIGRRQNTEAFF.

The V and J genes are TRBV27 and TRBJ1-2, with 12 bases matching TRBD1. J lost 7 bases, V lost 5 bases, and 11 bases had no gene match. From germline, CDR1 is MNHEY and CDR2 SMNVEV (reference sequence). There are 16 residues in the CDR3. In DNA form, the CDR3 reads TGTGCCAGCAGTAGAGGGACAGGGGGCGCAGGGGGTGGCTACACCTTC. Translating it yields CASSRGTGGAGGGYTF.

The chain carries TRBV2 and TRBJ2-3; D is possibly TRBD2 (6 bases). The germline V gene has CDR1 SNHLY and CDR2 FYNNEI. Trimming removed 6 bases at V and 2 bases at J, with 9 bases between. CDR3 length equals 13 residues. The CDR3 DNA reads TGTGCCAGCAGGCGGGACTCCACAGATACGCAGTATTTT. Its translation is CASRRDSTDTQYF.

The rearrangement joins TRBV15 to TRBJ2-7; D is unclear. Trimming removed 0 bases from V and 1 base from J, with 7 bases in between. From germline, CDR1 is LNHNV and CDR2 YYDKDF (reference sequence). CDR3 length: 14 amino acids. The CDR3 DNA reads TGTGCCACCAGCAGAGATTGGGCTTCCTACGAGCAGTACTTC. Amino acid sequence: CATSRDWASYEQYF.

The chain carries TRBV18 and TRBJ2-2; 8 nucleotides match TRBD1. CDR1 and CDR2 (germline): KGHSH, LQKENI. J gave up 7 bases and V 2 bases, and 6 bases lay outside the gene matches. The CDR3 contains 15 residues. The CDR3 DNA sequence: TGTGCCAGCTCACCAAGCAGGGGGCAGAACGGGGAGCTGTTTTTT. Amino acids: CASSPSRGQNGELFF.

This sequence joins TRBV5-1 and TRBJ1-2, with TRBD1 as a possible D gene (5 bases). This CDR3 region has 14 residues. V was pared by 0 bases and J by 8 bases, with 14 bases between. Germline loops: CDR1 SGHRS, CDR2 YFSETQ. The CDR3 region is CASSLEWQGVGYTF. The CDR3 DNA follows: TGCGCCAGCAGCTTGGAATGGCAGGGTGTGGGCTACACCTTC.